This TCR beta chain is drawn from a study of blood T cells in healthy people across ages. Overall study context: For every two T cells, template switching captured about one barcoded beta molecule.

Next came a second PCR, run for about 7 to 12 cycles, which used a sample-barcoded 5' primer along with a J-beta primer mix. TCRdb used MiXCR to reprocess the 5' RACE reads, holding one entry per CDR3 protein. Here the sample spans 1.5 million to 2 million distinct CDR3 sequences, roughly 52% being singletons. The V gene lost 6 bases and the J gene lost 1 base, with 15 bases spanning the gap. This CDR3 comprises 14 residues. Germline V gene data show CDR1 as DFQATT and CDR2 as SNEGSKA (reference sequence). Every donor contributed roughly 11 milliliters of peripheral blood by blood draw. This receptor was obtained from a woman in her thirties or forties in good health. This rearrangement joins TRBV20-1 to TRBJ1-2; D might be TRBD1 (5 bases). Sequencing used blood. DNA of the CDR3: TGCAGTGCCCCCCTCCTTAGGGGTAACTATGGCTACACCTTC. Amino acids: CSAPLLRGNYGYTF.